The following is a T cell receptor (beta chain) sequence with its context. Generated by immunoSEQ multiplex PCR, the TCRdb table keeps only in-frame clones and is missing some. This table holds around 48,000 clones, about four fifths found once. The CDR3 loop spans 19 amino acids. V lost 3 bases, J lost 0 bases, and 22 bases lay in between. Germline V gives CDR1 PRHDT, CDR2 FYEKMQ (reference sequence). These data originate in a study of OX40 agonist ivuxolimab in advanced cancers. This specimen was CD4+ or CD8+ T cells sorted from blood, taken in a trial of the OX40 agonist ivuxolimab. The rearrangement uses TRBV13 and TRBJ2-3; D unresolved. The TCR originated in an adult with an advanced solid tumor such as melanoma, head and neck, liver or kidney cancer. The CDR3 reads CASSFRWPSGTGSTDTQYF. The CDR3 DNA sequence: TGTGCCAGCAGCTTCCGATGGCCGTCAGGAACTGGGAGCACAGATACGCAGTATTTT.